Described below is a single T cell receptor beta chain sequence and its context. The sample originates from a study of blood T cell repertoires in COVID-19. Study overall: Some COVID-19 samples were acute and others convalescent; all came from the United States, Italy and Spain. T cells, B-cell-depleted T cells, or PBMCs provided the cDNA or gDNA that served as material.

Which cohort a participant joined came from the clinical history participants gave. Authors' methods: Estimates of nucleated cell counts were drawn from the amplification of reference gene primers. The data were produced by immunoSEQ multiplex PCR, yet TCRdb's version contains in-frame clones alone and is incomplete. That table is the source of V, J and clone size, and D and trimming were worked out from the DNA. This repertoire shows approximately 360,000 clones, approximately 87% found once; its top ten account for more than 0.9%. Germline CDR1 SGHTA, CDR2 FQGTGA. The V gene end was trimmed by 0 bases and the J gene end by 1 base; junction bases not matched to a gene: 4. The CDR3 is 16 residues long.

This TCR derives from a woman in her 30s with acute COVID-19. The genes are TRBV7-3 and TRBJ1-2; 8 bases are shared with TRBD1. The sample comprised PBMCs or T cells enriched from blood (not recorded which). The CDR3 is CASSLTPGQVNYGYTF. CDR3 bases: TGTGCCAGCAGCTTAACCCCGGGACAGGTTAACTATGGCTACACCTTC.